The rows below give T cell receptor beta chains drawn from one sample of a study of shared clonotypes between healthy human individuals. Assay used: immunoSEQ multiplex PCR; TCRdb lists only in-frame clones, some missing. The repertoire has 850,000 to 1,200,000 clones, around 76% of them found once; the top ten carry about 1.5%. Sample: memory CD4+ T cells sorted from blood. These receptors were obtained from a man between 18 and 29 years old in good health. The CDR3 runs from the conserved cysteine through the conserved F or W. A D gene is named only where the DNA matches it firmly. Not all rows give a size; the values are once, few, many and, for expanded clones, a class.

D gene	clone size	V gene	J gene	CDR3 protein	CDR3 DNA
TRBD1	.	TRBV11-2	TRBJ2-7	CASRRPGTGDYEQYF	TGTGCCAGCAGACGACCCGGGACAGGCGACTACGAGCAGTACTTC
.	.	TRBV5-6	TRBJ2-7	CASSSPGKTYEQYF	TGTGCCAGCAGCTCTCCGGGAAAGACCTACGAGCAGTACTTC
.	.	TRBV6-6	TRBJ1-6	CASGNFGTKSNSPLHF	TGTGCCAGCGGTAACTTCGGGACAAAAAGTAATTCACCCCTCCACTTT
.	.	TRBV19	TRBJ2-2	CASSITANTGELFF	TGTGCCAGTAGTATTACAGCGAACACCGGGGAGCTGTTTTTT
TRBD2	.	TRBV7-2	TRBJ2-7	CASSLSRPSGHEQYF	TGTGCCAGCAGCTTAAGTCGTCCTAGCGGGCACGAGCAGTACTTC
.	.	TRBV6-5	TRBJ2-5	CASSQGTWETQYF	TGTGCCAGCAGTCAAGGTACCTGGGAGACCCAGTACTTC
.	few	TRBV10-3	TRBJ1-4	CAISDGEELFF	TGTGCCATCAGTGACGGTGAGGAACTGTTTTTT
TRBD2	.	TRBV5-1	TRBJ2-3	CASSRTSGRSTDTQYF	TGCGCCAGCAGCCGGACTAGCGGGAGGAGCACTGATACGCAGTATTTT
.	.	TRBV7-2	TRBJ2-7	CASSLLSLGGEQYF	TGTGCCAGCAGCTTATTATCGTTAGGGGGCGAGCAGTACTTC
.	few	TRBV28	TRBJ1-1	CASPGKGGVTEAFF	TGTGCCAGCCCCGGAAAAGGTGGGGTCACTGAAGCTTTCTTT
TRBD1	once	TRBV7-3	TRBJ2-6	CASSPSGTGLGGANVLTF	TGTGCCAGCAGCCCATCCGGGACAGGGTTAGGTGGGGCCAACGTCCTGACTTTC
TRBD2	once	TRBV18	TRBJ2-1	CASSPYPLAGRTSSSYNEQFF	TGTGCCAGCTCACCCTACCCACTAGCGGGAAGAACGAGCAGCTCCTACAATGAGCAGTTCTTC
TRBD1	.	TRBV6-5	TRBJ2-5	CASSKGGGQAETQYF	TGTGCCAGCAGTAAAGGGGGCGGACAGGCGGAGACCCAGTACTTC
.	.	TRBV18	TRBJ2-7	CASSTSGYEQYF	TGTGCCAGCTCAACATCAGGTTACGAGCAGTACTTC
.	.	TRBV25-1	TRBJ2-5	CASSVGAETQYF	TGTGCCAGCAGCGTTGGGGCAGAGACCCAGTACTTC
TRBD2	.	TRBV6-1	TRBJ2-1	CASSEDPASGSLYNEQFF	TGTGCCAGCAGTGAAGATCCGGCTAGCGGGAGTCTCTACAATGAGCAGTTCTTC
.	.	TRBV12-5	TRBJ2-1	CASGHGGRHNEQFF	TGTGCTAGTGGTCATGGTGGGAGGCACAATGAGCAGTTCTTC
TRBD1	.	TRBV7-9	TRBJ2-3	CASSSSRTGGTDTQYF	TGTGCCAGCAGCTCTAGCCGGACAGGGGGCACAGATACGCAGTATTTT
.	few	TRBV18	TRBJ2-7	CASSPLGGTDYEQYF	TGTGCCAGCTCACCCCTTGGGGGAACGGACTACGAGCAGTACTTC
.	.	TRBV4-2	TRBJ2-1	CASSQGGQSYEQFF	TGTGCCAGCAGCCAAGGGGGTCAAAGCTATGAGCAGTTCTTC
TRBD2	.	TRBV9	TRBJ2-7	CASSGGTSGVSYEQYF	TGTGCCAGCAGCGGGGGGACTAGCGGGGTTTCCTACGAGCAGTACTTC
.	.	TRBV7-9	TRBJ1-4	CASTHGDEKLFF	TGTGCCAGCACGCACGGGGATGAAAAACTGTTTTTT
.	once	TRBV5-4	TRBJ1-2	CASSSWGAYGYTF	TGTGCCAGCAGCTCCTGGGGAGCCTATGGCTACACCTTC
.	few	TRBV16	TRBJ1-2	CASSPRTGDGYTF	TGTGCCAGCAGCCCGCGAACCGGAGATGGCTACACCTTC
.	.	TRBV6-5	TRBJ2-7	CASMGSSYEQYF	TGTGCCAGCATGGGGAGCTCCTACGAGCAGTACTTC
TRBD2	many	TRBV2	TRBJ2-3	CASSESSGGVATQYF	TGTGCCAGCAGTGAGTCTAGCGGGGGGGTAGCTACGCAGTATTTT
.	once	TRBV30	TRBJ2-3	CAWGLGRADTQYF	TGTGCCTGGGGGCTGGGCCGGGCAGATACGCAGTATTTT
.	.	TRBV7-2	TRBJ1-5	CASTLSSNQPQHF	TGTGCCAGCACCCTAAGTAGCAATCAGCCCCAGCATTTT
.	many	TRBV28	TRBJ1-2	CASSLGAAYGYTF	TGTGCCAGCAGTTTAGGGGCAGCCTATGGCTACACCTTC
.	.	TRBV6-1	TRBJ1-1	CASSEGTPRVKAFF	TGTGCCAGCAGTGAAGGTACTCCGAGAGTTAAAGCTTTCTTT
.	.	TRBV6-1	TRBJ1-1	CASSVMTNTEAFF	TGTGCCAGCAGTGTGATGACGAACACTGAAGCTTTCTTT
.	.	TRBV5-1	TRBJ1-5	CASSKEPGNQPQHF	TGCGCCAGCAGCAAAGAACCGGGTAATCAGCCCCAGCATTTT
TRBD1	.	TRBV10-3	TRBJ1-2	CAINLSQGEAGYTF	TGTGCCATCAACCTTTCCCAGGGGGAGGCTGGCTACACCTTC
.	.	TRBV11-2	TRBJ1-3	CASSLGFAGSGNTIYF	TGTGCCAGCAGCTTAGGGTTTGCAGGCTCTGGAAACACCATATATTTT
.	.	TRBV30	TRBJ1-4	CAWSFPQGRREKLFF	TGTGCCTGGAGTTTTCCACAGGGACGGAGAGAAAAACTGTTTTTT
.	.	TRBV6-6	TRBJ2-7	CASSYSGAYEQYF	TGTGCCAGCAGTTACTCCGGGGCCTACGAGCAGTACTTC
TRBD1	.	TRBV6-6	TRBJ1-2	CASSYSLQGDYGYTF	TGTGCCAGCAGTTACTCTTTACAGGGGGACTATGGCTACACCTTC
TRBD1	few	TRBV27	TRBJ2-7	CASSLDRGQYEQYF	TGTGCCAGCAGCCTCGACAGGGGCCAGTACGAGCAGTACTTC
.	few	TRBV5-1	TRBJ1-3	CASSLVVGAGNTIYF	TGCGCCAGCAGCTTGGTCGTAGGTGCTGGAAACACCATATATTTT
.	few	TRBV2	TRBJ1-3	CASSEIQGSGNTIYF	TGTGCCAGCAGTGAAATACAGGGCTCTGGAAACACCATATATTTT
TRBD2	.	TRBV5-4	TRBJ2-5	CASSLGGGEETQYF	TGTGCCAGCAGCTTGGGCGGGGGGGAAGAGACCCAGTACTTC
.	.	TRBV20-1	TRBJ2-7	CSAGNGGEQYF	TGCAGTGCCGGAAATGGTGGCGAGCAGTACTTC
TRBD2	.	TRBV7-9	TRBJ2-1	CASRLAEMYNEQFF	TGTGCCAGCAGACTAGCGGAGATGTACAATGAGCAGTTCTTC
TRBD2	.	TRBV7-8	TRBJ2-3	CASSLLAGDTDTQYF	TGTGCCAGCAGCCTACTAGCGGGGGACACAGATACGCAGTATTTT
.	few	TRBV30	TRBJ1-1	CACNKNTEAFF	TGTGCCTGCAACAAAAACACTGAAGCTTTCTTT
.	many	TRBV2	TRBJ2-7	CASSGARGHSYEQYF	TGTGCCAGCAGTGGCGCCAGGGGCCACTCCTACGAGCAGTACTTC
TRBD1	few	TRBV28	TRBJ1-2	CASSLSGGSRGYTF	TGTGCCAGCAGTTTATCAGGGGGAAGTCGTGGCTACACCTTC
.	.	TRBV4-1	TRBJ2-4	CASSQDRSSGFKNIQYF	TGCGCCAGCAGCCAAGATCGAAGTAGCGGCTTCAAAAACATTCAGTACTTC
.	.	TRBV10-3	TRBJ1-2	CAISESPGQGYTF	TGTGCCATCAGTGAGTCTCCGGGACAAGGCTACACCTTC
TRBD1	.	TRBV6-5	TRBJ2-7	CASGTATYEQYF	TGTGCCAGCGGGACAGCCACCTACGAGCAGTACTTC
.	.	TRBV6-5	TRBJ2-1	CASSSGLRANEQFF	TGTGCCAGCAGTTCCGGACTGCGGGCCAATGAGCAGTTCTTC
.	.	TRBV6-1	TRBJ1-2	CASSESGPFYF	TGTGCCAGCAGTGAATCGGGCCCTTTTTACTTC
TRBD1	.	TRBV4-1	TRBJ1-4	CASSQERGLLMANEKLFF	TGCGCCAGCAGCCAAGAAAGGGGGCTCTTGATGGCGAATGAAAAACTGTTTTTT
.	.	TRBV18	TRBJ2-7	CASSPPGRSQGEQYF	TGTGCCAGCTCACCACCCGGACGGAGCCAGGGCGAGCAGTACTTC
TRBD1	.	TRBV10-3	TRBJ1-1	CAIRPGTGGSEAFF	TGTGCCATCAGACCCGGGACAGGGGGATCTGAAGCTTTCTTT
.	.	TRBV7-2	TRBJ2-7	CASSLEGAFIYEQYF	TGTGCCAGCAGCTTGGAGGGGGCTTTCATCTACGAGCAGTACTTC
.	.	TRBV14	TRBJ2-7	CASSQGLTSNEQYF	TGTGCCAGCAGCCAAGGGCTGACTAGTAACGAGCAGTACTTC
TRBD1	.	TRBV9	TRBJ2-1	CASSTRDRSYNEQFF	TGTGCCAGCAGCACCCGGGACAGGTCCTACAATGAGCAGTTCTTC